This TCR beta chain stems from a study of cytotoxic CD8 clonotypes in ibrutinib-treated CLL. The CDR3 loop spans 16 amino acids. The germline CDR1 and CDR2 sequences are MDHEN and SYDVKM. Trimming at V came to 1 base and at J to 8 bases, leaving 10 bases not matched to a gene. Assay used: immunoSEQ multiplex PCR; TCRdb lists only in-frame clones, some missing. The profile shows around 70,000 clones, about nine tenths of them singletons. This clonotype was sampled from a human donor with chronic lymphocytic leukemia. The sequenced sample was PBMCs, obtained after 12 months of ibrutinib treatment. The chain uses TRBV28 and TRBJ1-1, with 10 nucleotides matching TRBD1. The CDR3: CASSLSGQGTKKEAFF. For the CDR3, the DNA is TGTGCCAGCAGTTTATCGGGACAGGGGACGAAAAAGGAAGCTTTCTTT.